The 30 T cell receptor beta chains below come from one sample, sequenced in a study of cytomegalovirus exposure and HLA in healthy donors. Primers included in the PCR were 60 Vbeta and 13 Jbeta primers. Sequencing was performed with immunoSEQ multiplex PCR; in TCRdb, only in-frame clones are kept and a portion is missing. The sample lists around 140,000 clones; 60% to 80% were seen once. Sequenced: PBMCs. The receptors here all came from a male donor in good health and CMV-seronegative.

This chain links TRBV10-3 with TRBJ2-3; D may be TRBD1 (6 bases). V was pared by 6 bases and J by 5 bases, with 12 bases between. The CDR3 loop spans 13 amino acids. Germline V lookup: CDR1 ENHRY, CDR2 SYGVKD. CDR3 residues: CAISPGAQDTQYF. CDR3 DNA sequence: TGTGCCATCAGCCCAGGGGCCCAAGATACGCAGTATTTT.

The V call is TRBV7-2, the J call TRBJ1-2; no reliable D call. CDR1 and CDR2 (germline): SGHTA, FQGNSA. This CDR3 comprises 14 residues. The V gene lost 4 bases and the J gene lost 4 bases, with 13 bases spanning the gap. For the CDR3, the DNA is TGTGCCAGCAGCTACAGTCCAGGCTCCTATGGCTACACCTTC. Amino acids: CASSYSPGSYGYTF.

The genes are TRBV25-1 and TRBJ2-2; 8 bases match TRBD2. With 1 base clipped from V and 1 base from J, the junction kept 2 bases outside the gene matches. CDR1 MGHDK and CDR2 SYGVNS come from the germline V gene. The CDR3 is 16 amino acids. DNA of the CDR3: TGTGCCAGCAGTGAATCGCGGGGGGAGAACACCGGGGAGCTGTTTTTT. This codes for CASSESRGENTGELFF.

The rearrangement joins TRBV5-6 to TRBJ2-7; D is perhaps TRBD2 (6 bases). Trimming removed 4 bases from V and 6 bases from J, with 23 bases in between. The length of the CDR3 is 16 residues. The germline V gene has CDR1 SGHDT and CDR2 YYEEEE. The CDR3 protein is CASSGISGAAPSEQYF. The CDR3, as DNA: TGTGCCAGCAGCGGGATTAGCGGCGCCGCCCCGTCCGAGCAGTACTTC.

The rearrangement uses TRBV9 and TRBJ1-3; D is possibly TRBD1 (5 bases). Trimming removed 4 bases at V and 2 bases at J, with 13 bases between. Germline CDR1 is SGDLS and CDR2 is YYNGEE. The CDR3 spans 15 residues. The CDR3 spells CASSRGGEAGNTIYF. CDR3 DNA sequence: TGTGCCAGCAGCAGGGGAGGAGAAGCTGGAAACACCATATATTTT.

This rearrangement joins TRBV4-1 to TRBJ2-7; no clear D gene. The CDR3 spans 13 residues. Trimming shortened V by 6 bases and J by 3 bases, and 12 bases separated the two germline ends. Germline V lookup: CDR1 MGHRA, CDR2 YSYEKL. The CDR3 protein is CASSLELRYEQYF. For the CDR3, the DNA is TGCGCCAGCAGTCTAGAACTTCGCTACGAGCAGTACTTC.

The chain carries TRBV4-1 and TRBJ1-5, with a weak D call TRBD1 (6 bases). CDR1 is MGHRA, CDR2 YSYEKL, per germline. The CDR3 covers 17 residues. V was trimmed by 0 bases and J by 6 bases, leaving 18 bases between them. CDR3 sequence (DNA): TGCGCCAGCAGCCAAGACCCCGGACAGATCGGTAGTCAGCCCCAGCATTTT. Protein: CASSQDPGQIGSQPQHF.

This clone came up once. This chain joins TRBV19 and TRBJ2-5, with 11 bases lining up with TRBD2. Germline-derived CDR1 and CDR2 are LNHDA and SQIVND (reference sequence). V shed 5 bases, J shed 3 bases, and the junction held 5 bases outside the gene matches. This CDR3 is built from 15 residues. CDR3 bases: TGTGCCAGTAGTGGTACGGGACTAGCGGAAGAGACCCAGTACTTC. Amino acids: CASSGTGLAEETQYF.

The chain employs TRBV4-1 and TRBJ2-4; TRBD1 is a possible D gene (6 bases). CDR1 is MGHRA and CDR2 is YSYEKL in the germline V gene. The V end was cut by 1 base, the J end by 0 bases, with 13 bases between. The CDR3 length is 17 residues. The CDR3 DNA reads TGCGCCAGCAGCCAAGGGCCGGGACAAATAGCCAAAAACATTCAGTACTTC. Its protein is CASSQGPGQIAKNIQYF.

In DNA, the CDR3 is TGTGCCAGCAGCCCCCCCGGGGGGTACACTGAAGCTTTCTTT. Protein: CASSPPGGYTEAFF. This chain uses TRBV7-2 with TRBJ1-1; perhaps TRBD1 as D (5 bases). Germline V gives CDR1 SGHTA, CDR2 FQGNSA. The V end lost 5 bases, the J end lost 3 bases, and 13 bases lay between the germline ends. The CDR3 runs 14 residues.

This rearrangement joins TRBV9 to TRBJ2-2; 7 bases agree with TRBD1. After removal of 0 bases from V and 3 bases from J, the junction contained 5 bases not matched to a gene. The germline V gene has CDR1 SGDLS and CDR2 YYNGEE. This CDR3 contains 16 residues. The DNA for the CDR3 is TGTGCCAGCAGCGTAGATGAGGGGGCGTACACCGGGGAGCTGTTTTTT. Translated, it gives CASSVDEGAYTGELFF.

This clone has just one count. The J gene is TRBJ1-6, the V gene TRBV15; D not resolved. CDR3 length: 15 amino acids. CDR1 and CDR2 from the germline V gene are LNHNV and YYDKDF (reference sequence). V was clipped by 0 bases and J by 7 bases, with 10 bases between them. CDR3 coding DNA: TGTGCCACCAGCAGAGAAGCCACAGCAAATTCACCCCTCCACTTT. It encodes CATSREATANSPLHF.

This chain connects TRBV4-3 to TRBJ2-7; no clear D gene. Trimming removed 1 base at V and 3 bases at J, with 16 bases between. The CDR3 spans 16 residues. The germline CDR1 and CDR2 sequences are LGHNA and YSLEER. The CDR3 is CASSQVGGSENYEQYF. The CDR3 bases are TGCGCCAGCAGCCAAGTGGGTGGCTCGGAGAACTACGAGCAGTACTTC.

The rearrangement links TRBV30 to TRBJ1-5; 7 nucleotides line up with TRBD1. The CDR3 totals 16 residues. With V trimmed by 2 bases and J by 0 bases, 7 bases remained unmatched. Germline V gene sequence: CDR1 GTSNPN, CDR2 SVGIG (reference sequence). CDR3 in amino acids: CAWSMDRSYSNQPQHF. CDR3 bases: TGTGCCTGGAGTATGGACAGGAGTTATAGCAATCAGCCCCAGCATTTT.

V and J are TRBV27 and TRBJ2-2; maybe TRBD2 (6 bases). Germline values: CDR1 MNHEY, CDR2 SMNVEV (reference sequence). V lost 10 bases and J 1 base, leaving 13 bases between the germline ends. The CDR3 extends over 14 amino acids. The chain's CDR3 is CATAWRGNTGELFF. CDR3 DNA sequence: TGTGCCACAGCCTGGAGGGGGAACACCGGGGAGCTGTTTTTT.

The chain has TRBV9 and TRBJ2-5, with TRBD1 matching 8 bases. This CDR3 spans 14 amino acids. Germline CDR1 and CDR2: SGDLS and YYNGEE. The V and J ends lost 3 bases and 5 bases, in that order; junction bases with no gene match: 6. The CDR3 spells CASSASQGGETQYF. The CDR3, as DNA: TGTGCCAGCAGCGCCTCACAGGGGGGCGAGACCCAGTACTTC.

The chain couples TRBV7-9 to TRBJ2-5, with D perhaps TRBD1 (5 bases). The closer fit of TRBJ2-7 to the DNA end suggests the J call may be wrong. This CDR3 contains 16 residues. Per germline, CDR1 SEHNR and CDR2 FQNEAQ (reference sequence). CDR3 sequence: CASSFSRGHSSYEQYF. CDR3 DNA: TGTGCCAGCAGCTTTAGTAGGGGCCATAGCTCCTACGAGCAGTACTTC.

The gene calls are TRBV4-2 and TRBJ2-7; 8 nucleotides align to TRBD1. The junction had 3 bases not matched to a gene; V was cut back by 0 bases and J by 2 bases. This CDR3 is built from 15 residues. Germline CDR1 and CDR2: LGHNA and YNFKEQ. CDR3 region: CASSQDKQGAYEQYF. As DNA, the CDR3 is TGTGCCAGCAGCCAAGATAAACAGGGGGCCTACGAGCAGTACTTC.

This clone occurred a few times. The gene calls are TRBV7-3 and TRBJ2-5; 10 bases match TRBD2. Germline V gives CDR1 SGHTA, CDR2 FQGTGA. Losses at the gene ends were 2 bases for V and 5 bases for J; bases not matched to a gene: 2. This CDR3 has 14 amino acids. Here the CDR3 reads CASSLGTSEETQYF. The CDR3 nucleotides read TGTGCCAGCAGCTTAGGGACTAGCGAGGAGACCCAGTACTTC.

This CDR3 reads CAWSSRSTDTQYF. The CDR3 DNA reads as TGTGCCTGGAGTAGTCGGAGCACAGATACGCAGTATTTT. V gene TRBV30 combines with J gene TRBJ2-3; D gene unclear. In germline, CDR1 is GTSNPN, CDR2 SVGIG (reference sequence). The V end was cut by 2 bases, the J end by 0 bases, with 6 bases between. This CDR3 spans 13 amino acids.

This clone was seen only a few times. CDR3 coding DNA: TGCGCCAGCAGCCAAGATTATCAGCGGTTCTACGAGCAGTACTTC. The encoded protein is CASSQDYQRFYEQYF. J is TRBJ2-7 and V is TRBV4-3; D possibly corresponds to TRBD2 (5 bases). Germline V gene lookup returns CDR1 LGHNA and CDR2 YSLEER. V lost 0 bases, J lost 3 bases, and 12 bases lay in between. This CDR3 has 15 amino acids.

Written as DNA, the CDR3 is TGTGCCATCACGGCAGGACAGGGGGCCTCCACCTTC. Protein sequence: CAITAGQGASTF. V gene TRBV10-3 combines with J gene TRBJ1-2; 11 bases are a match to TRBD1. Germline-derived CDR1 and CDR2 are ENHRY and SYGVKD. The CDR3 covers 12 residues. The V segment lost 7 bases and the J segment 13 bases; nucleotides outside the gene matches: 8.

This clone was observed a handful of times. The chain joins TRBV7-8 to TRBJ1-3, with 10 nucleotides matching TRBD1. The junction had 3 bases not matched to a gene; V was cut back by 5 bases and J by 8 bases. Germline V gives CDR1 SGHVS, CDR2 FQNEAQ. The CDR3 spans 13 residues. DNA for the CDR3: TGTGCCAGCAGCGTGGACAGGGGGGACACCATATATTTT. Translating it yields CASSVDRGDTIYF.

The chain links TRBV9 to TRBJ2-3; a possible D gene is TRBD2 (6 bases). This CDR3 spans 15 amino acids. Germline V gene lookup returns CDR1 SGDLS and CDR2 YYNGEE. V gave up 0 bases and J gave up 4 bases, with 12 bases separating them. The CDR3 nucleotides read TGTGCCAGCAGCGTAGTGGGGGGACTCGCAGATACGCAGTATTTT. Translated: CASSVVGGLADTQYF. The whole variable domain, filled in from reference TRBV9 and TRBJ2-3, reads DSGVTQTPKHLITATGQRVTLRCSPRSGDLSVYWYQQSLDQGLQFLIQYYNGEERAKGNILERFSAQQFPDLHSELNLSSLELGDSALYFCASSVVGGLADTQYFGPGTRLTVL.

To note about this clone: Other DNA sequences in the same sample also yield this CDR3. This chain uses TRBV4-1 with TRBJ2-7; 8 bases align to TRBD1. CDR1 MGHRA and CDR2 YSYEKL come from the germline V gene. CDR3 length: 13 residues. V lost 4 bases and J lost 4; bases outside the gene matches: 3. The CDR3 DNA sequence: TGCGCCAGCAGCCGGGACAGGCTATACGAGCAGTACTTC. Protein sequence: CASSRDRLYEQYF.

The V call is TRBV27, the J call TRBJ2-3; the match to TRBD2 covers 14 bases. Germline V CDR1 and CDR2: MNHEY, SMNVEV (reference sequence). This CDR3 is built from 16 residues. The junction had 3 bases not matched to a gene; V was cut back by 5 bases and J by 2 bases. CDR3 coding DNA: TGTGCCAGCAGTCGACTAGCGGGGGGGAACACAGATACGCAGTATTTT. Its protein product is CASSRLAGGNTDTQYF.

This chain connects TRBV11-2 to TRBJ1-2; D gene unclear. V was trimmed by 5 bases and J by 8 bases, leaving 15 bases between them. The CDR3 covers 13 residues. Germline V gene data show CDR1 as SGHAT and CDR2 as FQNNGV. This CDR3 is CASSRTEARGYTF. Here the CDR3 DNA reads TGTGCCAGCAGCAGGACGGAGGCGCGAGGCTACACCTTC.

The CDR3 region has the DNA TGTGCCAGCAGTTTACCCGGACAGGGGGACTATGGCTACACCTTC. This encodes CASSLPGQGDYGYTF. J is TRBJ1-2 and V is TRBV28, with 10 bases matching TRBD1. Trimming took 2 bases from V and 3 from J; bases not matched to a gene: 3. Germline V gene data show CDR1 as MDHEN and CDR2 as SYDVKM. CDR3 length: 15 residues.

This chain uses TRBV4-3 with TRBJ2-3; no definite D call. Trimming removed 3 bases at V and 3 bases at J, with 13 bases between. CDR1 and CDR2 from the germline V gene are LGHNA and YSLEER. The CDR3 has 15 residues. The CDR3 region has the DNA TGCGCCAGCAGCCAGAATGGCGGTAGGACAGATACGCAGTATTTT. Translation gives CASSQNGGRTDTQYF.

The chain couples TRBV30 to TRBJ2-3; no reliable D call. CDR1 is GTSNPN, CDR2 SVGIG, per germline (reference sequence). This CDR3 contains 13 residues. V was trimmed by 4 bases and J by 2 bases, leaving 10 bases between them. In nucleotides, the CDR3 is TGTGCCTGGATTTTGCGTTACACAGATACGCAGTATTTT. Amino acids: CAWILRYTDTQYF.